This T cell receptor (beta chain) originates from a study of blood T cells in healthy people across ages. Study in general: For every two T cells, template switching captured about one barcoded beta molecule.

Healthy individuals of Caucasian origin from Russia, aged 6 to 90, served as donors. Regarding the study as a whole: There was a strong correlation between TCR beta diversity and naive T cell percentage. Older age coincided with a roughly linear decline in TCR beta diversity per million T cells.

The CDR3 length is 15 residues. Germline CDR1 reads ENHRY; CDR2 reads SYGVKD. The J segment lost 5 bases and the V segment lost 8 bases, leaving 11 bases of the junction unmatched. A J-beta primer mix and a sample-barcoded 5' primer were used in a second PCR of about 7 to 12 cycles. In TCRdb, the 5' RACE reads were re-called with MiXCR into one record per CDR3 protein. The sample lists fewer than 2 million distinct CDR3 sequences, about two fifths seen once, with more than 20% in the top ten. As concerns this clonotype: Its cognate antigen is unknown.

Material for sequencing was blood. The rearrangement uses TRBV10-3 and TRBJ2-1; 8 bases fit TRBD1. This clonotype was obtained from a human donor in good health. As DNA, the CDR3 is TGTGCCATCGGTATGTCAGGGGGCCAGGACAATGAGCAGTTCTTC. This translates into CAIGMSGGQDNEQFF.